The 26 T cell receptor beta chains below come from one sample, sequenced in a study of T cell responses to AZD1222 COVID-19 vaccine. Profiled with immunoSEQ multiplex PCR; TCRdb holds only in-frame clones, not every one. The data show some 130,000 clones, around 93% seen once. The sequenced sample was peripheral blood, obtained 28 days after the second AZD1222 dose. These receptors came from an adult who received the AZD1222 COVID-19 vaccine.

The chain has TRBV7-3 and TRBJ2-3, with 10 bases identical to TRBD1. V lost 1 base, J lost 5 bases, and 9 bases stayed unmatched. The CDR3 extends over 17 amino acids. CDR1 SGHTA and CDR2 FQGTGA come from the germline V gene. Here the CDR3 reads CASSLMGLGTGEDTQYF. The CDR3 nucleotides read TGTGCCAGCAGCTTAATGGGTCTGGGGACAGGGGAAGATACGCAGTATTTT.

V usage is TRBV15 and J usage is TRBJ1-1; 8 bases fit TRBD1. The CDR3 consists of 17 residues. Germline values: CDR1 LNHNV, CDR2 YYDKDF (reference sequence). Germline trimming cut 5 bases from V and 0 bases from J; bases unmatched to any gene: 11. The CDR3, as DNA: TGTGCCACCAGCCGTATCAGGGGGCTGTCCCTGAACACTGAAGCTTTCTTT. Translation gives CATSRIRGLSLNTEAFF.

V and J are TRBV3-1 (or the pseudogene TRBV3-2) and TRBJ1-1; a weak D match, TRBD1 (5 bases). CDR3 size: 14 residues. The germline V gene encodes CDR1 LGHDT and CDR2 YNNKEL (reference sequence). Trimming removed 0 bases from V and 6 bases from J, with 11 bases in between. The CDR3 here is CASSQDVGGAEAFF. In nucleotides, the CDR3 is TGTGCCAGCAGCCAAGACGTGGGGGGAGCTGAAGCTTTCTTT.

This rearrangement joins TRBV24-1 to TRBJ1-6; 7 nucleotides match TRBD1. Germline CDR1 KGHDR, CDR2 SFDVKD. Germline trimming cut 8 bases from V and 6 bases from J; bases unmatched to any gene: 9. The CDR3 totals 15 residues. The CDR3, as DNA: TGTGCCACCAAGGGACAGCGAAATAGTAATTCACCCCTCCACTTT. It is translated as CATKGQRNSNSPLHF.

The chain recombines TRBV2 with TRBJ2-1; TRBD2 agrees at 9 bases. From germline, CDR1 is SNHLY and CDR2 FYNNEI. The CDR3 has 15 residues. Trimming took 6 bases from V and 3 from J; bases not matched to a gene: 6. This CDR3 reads CASSRGLADYNEQFF. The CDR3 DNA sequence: TGTGCCAGCAGCCGGGGACTAGCCGACTACAATGAGCAGTTCTTC.

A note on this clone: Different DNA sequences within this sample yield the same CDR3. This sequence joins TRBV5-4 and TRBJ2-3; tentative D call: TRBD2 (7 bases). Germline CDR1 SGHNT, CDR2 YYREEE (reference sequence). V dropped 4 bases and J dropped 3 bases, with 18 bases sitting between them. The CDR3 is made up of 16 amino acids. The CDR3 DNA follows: TGTGCCAGCAGCCCGAAGTCCGGGGGGCCGACAGATACGCAGTATTTT. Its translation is CASSPKSGGPTDTQYF. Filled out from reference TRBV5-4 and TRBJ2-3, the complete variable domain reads ETGVTQSPTHLIKTRGQQVTLRCSSQSGHNTVSWYQQALGQGPQFIFQYYREEENGRGNFPPRFSGLQFPNYSSELNVNALELDDSALYLCASSPKSGGPTDTQYFGPGTRLTVL.

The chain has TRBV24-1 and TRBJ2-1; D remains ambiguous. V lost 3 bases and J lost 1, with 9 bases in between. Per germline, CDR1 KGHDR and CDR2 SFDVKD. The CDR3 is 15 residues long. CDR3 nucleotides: TGTGCCACCAGTGATGTCGGGTCTTCCTACAATGAGCAGTTCTTC. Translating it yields CATSDVGSSYNEQFF.

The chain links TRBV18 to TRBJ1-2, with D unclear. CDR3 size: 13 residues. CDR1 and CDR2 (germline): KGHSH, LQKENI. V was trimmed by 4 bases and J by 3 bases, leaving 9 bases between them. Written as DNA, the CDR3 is TGTGCCAGCTCACGATTCGAGGACTATGGCTACACCTTC. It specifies CASSRFEDYGYTF. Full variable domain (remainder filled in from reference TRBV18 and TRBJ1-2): NAGVMQNPRHLVRRRGQEARLRCSPMKGHSHVYWYRQLPEEGLKFMVYLQKENIIDESGMPKERFSAEFPKEGPSILRIQQVVRGDSAAYFCASSRFEDYGYTFGSGTRLTVV.

CDR3 coding DNA: TGCGCCAGCAGCTTGGAAGGGGGGTATGGCTACACCTTC. Amino acids: CASSLEGGYGYTF. The V gene is TRBV5-1, the J gene TRBJ1-2; D may be TRBD1 (6 bases). Trimming removed 0 bases from V and 5 bases from J, with 8 bases in between. Germline CDR1 and CDR2: SGHRS and YFSETQ. This CDR3 region has 13 residues.

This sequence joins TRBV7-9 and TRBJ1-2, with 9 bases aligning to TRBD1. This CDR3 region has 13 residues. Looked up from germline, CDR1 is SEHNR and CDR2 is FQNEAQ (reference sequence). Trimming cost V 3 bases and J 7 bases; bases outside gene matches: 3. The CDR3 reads CASSFGQGLGYTF. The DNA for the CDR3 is TGTGCCAGCAGCTTTGGACAGGGGCTTGGCTACACCTTC.

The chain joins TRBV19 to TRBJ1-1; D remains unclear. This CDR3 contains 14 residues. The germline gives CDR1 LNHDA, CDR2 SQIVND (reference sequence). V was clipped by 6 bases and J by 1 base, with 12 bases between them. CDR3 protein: CASSLRAGNTEAFF. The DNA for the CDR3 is TGTGCCAGTAGCCTTCGGGCAGGGAACACTGAAGCTTTCTTT.

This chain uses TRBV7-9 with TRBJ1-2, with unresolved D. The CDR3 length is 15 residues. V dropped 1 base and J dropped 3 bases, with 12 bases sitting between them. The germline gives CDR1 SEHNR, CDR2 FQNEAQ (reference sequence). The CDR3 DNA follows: TGTGCCAGCAGCTTAGATATGGAGGATTACTATGGCTACACCTTC. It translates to CASSLDMEDYYGYTF.

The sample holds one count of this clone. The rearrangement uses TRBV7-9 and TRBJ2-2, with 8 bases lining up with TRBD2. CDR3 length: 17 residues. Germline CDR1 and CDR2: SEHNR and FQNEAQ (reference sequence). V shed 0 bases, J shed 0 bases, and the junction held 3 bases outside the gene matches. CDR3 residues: CASSLARGLANTGELFF. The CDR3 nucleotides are TGTGCCAGCAGCTTAGCGCGGGGACTAGCGAACACCGGGGAGCTGTTTTTT.

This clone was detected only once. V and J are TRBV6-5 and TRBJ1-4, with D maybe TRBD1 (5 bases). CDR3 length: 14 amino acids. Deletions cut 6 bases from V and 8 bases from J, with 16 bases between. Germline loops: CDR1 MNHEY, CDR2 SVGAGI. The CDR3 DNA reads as TGTGCCAGCAGCTCAACCGGGACCGGGGAAAAACTGTTTTTT. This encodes CASSSTGTGEKLFF.

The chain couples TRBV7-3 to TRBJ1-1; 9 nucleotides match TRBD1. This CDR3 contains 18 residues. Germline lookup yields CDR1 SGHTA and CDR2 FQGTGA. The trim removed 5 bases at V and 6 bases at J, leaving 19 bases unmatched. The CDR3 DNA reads TGTGCCAGCAGCCCTCAGGGACAGGGAGTAGGGGAAACTGCTGAAGCTTTCTTT. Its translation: CASSPQGQGVGETAEAFF.

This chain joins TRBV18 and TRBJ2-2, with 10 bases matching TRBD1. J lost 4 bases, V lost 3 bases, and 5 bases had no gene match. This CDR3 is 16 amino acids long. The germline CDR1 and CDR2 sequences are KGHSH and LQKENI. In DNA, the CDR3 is TGTGCCAGCTCACCCCCGGGACAGGGGTCCACCGGGGAGCTGTTTTTT. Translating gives CASSPPGQGSTGELFF.

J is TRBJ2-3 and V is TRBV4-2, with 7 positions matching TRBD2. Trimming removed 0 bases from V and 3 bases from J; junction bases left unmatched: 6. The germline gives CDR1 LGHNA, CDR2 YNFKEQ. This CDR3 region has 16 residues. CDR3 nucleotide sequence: TGTGCCAGCAGCCAAGATGGACTAGAGTTGACAGATACGCAGTATTTT. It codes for CASSQDGLELTDTQYF.

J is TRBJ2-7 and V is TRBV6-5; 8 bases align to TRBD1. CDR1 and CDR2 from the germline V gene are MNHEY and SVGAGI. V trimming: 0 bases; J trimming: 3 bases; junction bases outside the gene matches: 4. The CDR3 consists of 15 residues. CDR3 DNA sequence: TGTGCCAGCAGTTACTCGATAGGACAGGGCTACGAGCAGTACTTC. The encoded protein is CASSYSIGQGYEQYF.

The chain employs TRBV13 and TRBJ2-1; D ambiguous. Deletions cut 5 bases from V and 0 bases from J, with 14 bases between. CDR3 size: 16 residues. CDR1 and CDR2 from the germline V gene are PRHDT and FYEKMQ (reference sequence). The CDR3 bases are TGTGCCAGCAGCGCCCGGGCCCTCAGCTCCTACAATGAGCAGTTCTTC. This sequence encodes CASSARALSSYNEQFF. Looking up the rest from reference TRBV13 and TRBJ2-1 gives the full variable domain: AAGVIQSPRHLIKEKRETATLKCYPIPRHDTVYWYQQGPGQDPQFLISFYEKMQSDKGSIPDRFSAQQFSDYHSELNMSSLELGDSALYFCASSARALSSYNEQFFGPGTRLTVL.

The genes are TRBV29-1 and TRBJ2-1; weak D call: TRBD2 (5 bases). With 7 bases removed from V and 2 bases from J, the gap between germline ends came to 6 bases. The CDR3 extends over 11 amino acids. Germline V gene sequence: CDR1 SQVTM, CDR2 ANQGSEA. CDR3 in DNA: TGCAGCGCACTAGCCTACAATGAGCAGTTCTTC. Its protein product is CSALAYNEQFF.

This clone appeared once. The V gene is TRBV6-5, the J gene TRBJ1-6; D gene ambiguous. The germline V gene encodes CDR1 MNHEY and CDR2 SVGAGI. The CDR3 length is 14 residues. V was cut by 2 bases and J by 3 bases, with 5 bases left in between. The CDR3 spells CASSYGSYNSPLHF. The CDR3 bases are TGTGCCAGCAGTTACGGGAGCTATAATTCACCCCTCCACTTT.

The CDR3 sequence is CASSLEAGNTIYF. The CDR3 nucleotides are TGTGCCAGCAGCTTGGAGGCTGGAAACACCATATATTTT. The chain couples TRBV5-6 to TRBJ1-3, with D uncertain. Germline CDR1 and CDR2: SGHDT and YYEEEE. Trimming took 0 bases from V and 2 from J, leaving 3 bases between them. The length of the CDR3 is 13 residues.

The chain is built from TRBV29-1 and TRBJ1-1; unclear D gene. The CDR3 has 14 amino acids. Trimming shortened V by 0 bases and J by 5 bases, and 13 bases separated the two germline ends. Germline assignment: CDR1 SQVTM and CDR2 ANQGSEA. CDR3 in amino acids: CSVEESRRRTEAFF. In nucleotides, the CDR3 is TGCAGCGTTGAAGAGTCACGGCGGAGGACTGAAGCTTTCTTT.

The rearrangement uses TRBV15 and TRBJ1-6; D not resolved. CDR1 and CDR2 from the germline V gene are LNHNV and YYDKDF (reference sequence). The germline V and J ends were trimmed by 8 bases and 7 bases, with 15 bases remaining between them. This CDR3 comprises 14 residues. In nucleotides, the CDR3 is TGTGCCACCCAAGTGAACATAATGAATTCACCCCTCCACTTT. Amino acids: CATQVNIMNSPLHF.

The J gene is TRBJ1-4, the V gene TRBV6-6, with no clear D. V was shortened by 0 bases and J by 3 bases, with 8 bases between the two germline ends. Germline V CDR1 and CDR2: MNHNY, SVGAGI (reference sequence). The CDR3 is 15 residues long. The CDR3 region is CASSYSWEPNEKLFF. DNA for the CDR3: TGTGCCAGCAGTTACTCTTGGGAACCTAATGAAAAACTGTTTTTT.

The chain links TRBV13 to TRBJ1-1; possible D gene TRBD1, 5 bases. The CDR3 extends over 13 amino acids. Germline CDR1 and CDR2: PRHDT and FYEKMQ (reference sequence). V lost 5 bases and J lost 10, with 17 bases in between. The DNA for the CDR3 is TGTGCCAGCAGCAAAGGGCGGACATTGGGAGCTTTCTTT. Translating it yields CASSKGRTLGAFF.